This T cell receptor beta chain emerged from a study of blood T cell repertoires in COVID-19. As for the study in general: Material from acute and convalescent COVID-19 was sourced from the United States, Italy and Spain. Sample material is recorded as cDNA or gDNA derived from T cells, B-cell-depleted T cells, or PBMCs.

Authors' processing steps: Amplification with reference gene primers provided the estimates of nucleated cell counts. The assay was immunoSEQ multiplex PCR, and TCRdb's table has in-frame clones only and misses some. The D gene and trimming were derived from the DNA, and the V and J assignments and clone size from that table. This table has fewer than 300,000 clones, 82% appearing once. The V end lost 3 bases, the J end lost 0 bases, and 15 bases lay between the germline ends. In germline, CDR1 is SGDLS, CDR2 YYNGEE. The CDR3 totals 17 residues. The sample taken for sequencing was peripheral blood. The TCR comes from a woman aged 18-29 years with acute or convalescent COVID-19. J is TRBJ1-4 and V is TRBV9; TRBD1 might be the D (6 bases). The CDR3 DNA sequence: TGTGCCAGCAGCGCAACCAGGGGTGGGGCAACTAATGAAAAACTGTTTTTT. This encodes CASSATRGGATNEKLFF.